This is a list of T cell receptor beta chains from one sample in a study of metastatic and nonmetastatic thyroid tumors. TCRdb re-clonotyped the PCR reads through MiXCR. The sample holds more than 40,000 clones, less than 35% seen once. Sequencing was carried out using blood. These receptors came from a male donor with papillary thyroid cancer or a benign thyroid nodule (not recorded which). Some clones in this sample may be carry-over from other donors' samples. The CDR3 runs from the conserved cysteine through the conserved F or W. D genes are given only for firm matches. The size field is filled for only some rows; it gives once, few, many or a size class.

V	J	size	D	CDR3	DNA
TRBV6-4	TRBJ2-1	-	-	CASSDFRISMRYEQFF	TGTGCCAGCAGTGACTTTCGGATTAGCATGCGCTATGAGCAGTTCTTC
TRBV7-9	TRBJ2-5	many	-	CASSLAPPPETQYF	TGTGCCAGCAGCTTAGCTCCCCCCCCGGAGACCCAGTACTTC
TRBV7-3	TRBJ2-1	once	-	CDSSVTATEQFF	TGTGACAGCAGCGTCACAGCGACTGAGCAGTTCTTC
TRBV7-9	TRBJ2-4	many	-	CASARALAKNIQYF	TGTGCCAGCGCTAGGGCTTTAGCCAAAAACATTCAGTACTTC
TRBV20-1	TRBJ2-7	-	-	CSASQSSGAYEQYF	TGCAGTGCTAGCCAGTCCTCGGGGGCGTACGAGCAGTACTTC
TRBV5-1	TRBJ2-5	many	-	CASSLASNQETQYF	TGCGCCAGCAGCTTGGCGAGCAATCAAGAGACCCAGTACTTC
TRBV28	TRBJ2-3	-	-	CEERPTDTQYF	TGCGAGGAGCGGCCCACAGATACGCAGTATTTT
TRBV28	TRBJ2-6	many	-	CASSPPQAGPGANVLTF	TGTGCCAGCAGTCCTCCCCAAGCAGGACCTGGGGCCAACGTCCTGACTTTC
TRBV19	TRBJ1-2	few	TRBD1	CASRPGQGSGYTF	TGTGCCAGTAGACCGGGACAGGGTTCTGGCTACACCTTC
TRBV25-1	TRBJ2-7	-	TRBD2	CASSGRGGGLEQYF	TGTGCCAGCAGCGGTAGAGGCGGGGGACTCGAGCAGTACTTC
TRBV28	TRBJ1-2	few	-	CASSLPFEGRYGYTF	TGTGCCAGCAGTTTACCCTTTGAGGGACGGTATGGCTACACCTTC
TRBV20-1	TRBJ2-3	many	-	CSDNTKGADTQYF	TGCAGTGACAACACCAAGGGGGCAGATACGCAGTATTTT
TRBV28	TRBJ1-4	many	TRBD1	CASSPDRVDEKLFF	TGTGCCAGCAGTCCGGACAGGGTAGATGAAAAACTGTTTTTT
TRBV24-1	TRBJ1-1	-	-	CATSDQDRRNFF	TGTGCCACCAGTGATCAGGACCGAAGGAATTTCTTT
TRBV11-2	TRBJ2-2	once	-	CASSLGGYHSTGELFF	TGTGCCAGCAGCTTGGGGGGCTATCACTCCACCGGGGAGCTGTTTTTT
TRBV20-1	TRBJ2-3	many	-	CSARGKPASTDTQYF	TGCAGTGCTAGAGGAAAACCGGCTAGCACAGATACGCAGTATTTT
TRBV6-1	TRBJ2-7	-	TRBD2	CASSGGRTSSYEQYF	TGTGCCAGCAGTGGTGGACGGACTAGCTCCTACGAGCAGTACTTC
TRBV5-1	TRBJ2-7	medium-sized	TRBD2	CASRLLTGGAGTSGEQYF	TGCGCCAGCAGACTCTTGACAGGGGGAGCCGGGACTAGCGGCGAGCAGTACTTC
TRBV7-6	TRBJ1-2	-	-	CASSLLPQTYGYTF	TGTGCCAGCAGCTTATTACCACAGACCTATGGCTACACCTTC
TRBV2	TRBJ2-7	few	-	CASSDFSYEQYF	TGTGCCAGCAGTGACTTTTCCTACGAGCAGTACTTC
TRBV7-6	TRBJ2-7	-	TRBD2	CASSNPPGGGYEQYF	TGTGCCAGCAGCAATCCTCCCGGGGGGGGTTACGAGCAGTACTTC
TRBV20-1	TRBJ1-2	-	-	CSADRRVVYVYTF	TGCAGTGCTGACCGACGTGTGGTCTATGTCTACACCTTC
TRBV29-1	TRBJ2-4	many	-	CSIGKDTYKNIQYF	TGCAGCATTGGAAAGGACACCTACAAAAACATTCAGTACTTC
TRBV25-1	TRBJ2-5	many	-	CASSVNPRHLAQETQYF	TGTGCCAGCAGTGTAAATCCTCGACATCTCGCCCAAGAGACCCAGTACTTC
TRBV27	TRBJ1-2	-	TRBD1	CASSFRTGDGYTF	TGTGCCAGCAGCTTCCGGACAGGGGATGGCTACACCTTC
TRBV5-1	TRBJ2-5	-	-	CASSPIMGGSETQYF	TGCGCCAGCAGCCCGATAATGGGGGGTTCGGAGACCCAGTACTTC
TRBV28	TRBJ2-2	-	TRBD2	CASRRTSGTNTGELFF	TGTGCCAGCAGACGGACTAGCGGGACTAACACCGGGGAGCTGTTTTTT
TRBV28	TRBJ1-5	many	-	CASSPNQRFGPQHF	TGTGCCAGCAGTCCGAACCAGAGGTTCGGGCCCCAGCATTTT
TRBV4-2	TRBJ1-2	-	TRBD1	CASSLPGGYGYTF	TGTGCCAGCAGCCTACCAGGGGGCTATGGCTACACCTTC